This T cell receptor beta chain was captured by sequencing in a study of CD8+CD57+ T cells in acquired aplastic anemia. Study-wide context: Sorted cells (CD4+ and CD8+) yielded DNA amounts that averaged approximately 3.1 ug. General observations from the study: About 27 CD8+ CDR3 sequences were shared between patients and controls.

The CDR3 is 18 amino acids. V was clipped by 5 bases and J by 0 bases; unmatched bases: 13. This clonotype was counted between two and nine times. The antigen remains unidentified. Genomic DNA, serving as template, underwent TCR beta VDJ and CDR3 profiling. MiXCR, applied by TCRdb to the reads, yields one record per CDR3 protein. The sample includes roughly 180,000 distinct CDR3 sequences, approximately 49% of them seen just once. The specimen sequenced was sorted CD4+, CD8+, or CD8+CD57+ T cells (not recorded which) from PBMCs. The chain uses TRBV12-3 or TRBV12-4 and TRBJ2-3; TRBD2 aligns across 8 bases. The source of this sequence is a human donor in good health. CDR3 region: CASSPGRISGGSTDTQYF. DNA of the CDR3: TGTGCCAGCAGTCCGGGACGAATCAGCGGGGGCAGCACAGATACGCAGTATTTT.